This TCR beta chain was captured in a study of OX40 agonist ivuxolimab in advanced cancers. Study-level background: Ivuxolimab, which targeted the costimulatory receptor OX40 (CD134), was an agonistic, fully human IgG2 monoclonal antibody. Intravenous ivuxolimab was administered to patients every 2 weeks at six dose levels: 0.01, 0.1, 0.3, 1.5, 3 and 10 mg/kg. Of the roughly 50 dose-escalation patients, hepatocellular carcinoma was present in roughly 19, melanoma in about 15, renal cell carcinoma in 9 and head and neck cancer in 9. The dose-escalation cohort was roughly 80% male with a mean age of approximately 59 years, ranging from roughly 23 to 85. Prior anti-PD-1, anti-PD-L1 or anti-CTLA-4 therapy was permitted, and checkpoint inhibitors had been received by roughly 42% of dose-escalation patients. Partial responses occurred in three dose-escalation patients, of whom one had hepatocellular carcinoma and two had cutaneous melanoma. The purpose of peripheral TCRbeta sequencing was to test whether ivuxolimab changed TCR sequence diversity and led to clonal T-cell expansion. The monotherapy dose-escalation portion (N ≈ 50 patients) of the phase I ivuxolimab trial is reported in the paper. The paper's findings and limits, for the study overall: Which antigens the clonally expanded peripheral T cells were specific for was not determined. After ivuxolimab, more expanded clones were found on average in CD8+ T cells than in CD4+ T cells. At doses from 0.1 to 3.0 mg/kg, clonal expansion was seen in both CD4+ and CD8+ blood T cells between baseline and week 6. Low levels of normalized T-cell clonal expansion were also seen in some nonresponding patients. Partial responders in the 0.1-3.0 mg/kg groups had among the lowest normalized peripheral clonal expansion, especially among CD8+ T cells.

To sequence the TCRbeta CDR3 region, genomic DNA was isolated from the sorted cells. The immunoSEQ Assay was used for sequencing of TCRbeta CDR3 regions. This immuneACCESS table, as held by TCRdb, lists in-frame sequences with V and J called but not all clones. Of the missing ones, under half trace to an unresolved V gene in checked studies; the others have no known cause. The sample has about 51,000 clones on record, approximately 80% of them singletons. Of the sample, around 2% falls within the top ten clones. The trial excluded patients who had a history of autoimmune disease or who were on systemic immunosuppression. In every dose cohort, peripheral blood was drawn for TCR sequencing at baseline, cycle 4 day 1, and cycle 7 day 1. The samples were taken from a phase I, first-in-human, multicenter, open-label dose-escalation trial of ivuxolimab. Adults with locally advanced or metastatic head and neck squamous cell, hepatocellular, melanoma or renal cell carcinoma were enrolled in the trial. Before TCR sequencing, CD4+ T cells and CD8+ T cells were sorted from peripheral blood as separate populations.

This clone has just one count. Its cognate antigen has yet to be identified. An end of the junction does not agree with germline; a read error may underlie this. The source of this sequence is an adult with an advanced solid tumor such as melanoma, head and neck, liver or kidney cancer. The specimen was CD4+ or CD8+ T cells sorted from blood, collected in a trial of the OX40 agonist ivuxolimab.

The CDR3 protein sequence reads: CTSSQVTGGSPYNQPQHF. In nucleotides, the sequence is TGTACCAGCAGCCAGGTCACAGGGGGCTCCCCTTACAATCAGCCCCAGCATTTT. This sequence uses TRBV4-2 and TRBJ1-5; 9 central bases correspond to TRBD1. Inclusive of the bounding cysteine and phenylalanine, the CDR3 is 18 residues long. Solely the CDR3 DNA is kept, with 54 bases framed from the first base. From the germline V gene, CDR1 is LGHNA and CDR2 is YNFKEQ.